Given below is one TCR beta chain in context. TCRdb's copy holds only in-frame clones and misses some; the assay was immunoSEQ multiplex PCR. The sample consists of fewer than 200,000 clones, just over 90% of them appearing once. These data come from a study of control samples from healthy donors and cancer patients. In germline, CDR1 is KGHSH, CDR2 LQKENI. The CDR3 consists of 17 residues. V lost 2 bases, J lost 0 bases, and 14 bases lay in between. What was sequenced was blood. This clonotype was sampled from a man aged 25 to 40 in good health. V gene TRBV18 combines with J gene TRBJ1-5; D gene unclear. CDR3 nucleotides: TGTGCCAGCTCACCAAACGTCGGATCTTATAGCAATCAGCCCCAGCATTTT. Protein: CASSPNVGSYSNQPQHF. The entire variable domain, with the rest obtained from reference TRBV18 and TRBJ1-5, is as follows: NAGVMQNPRHLVRRRGQEARLRCSPMKGHSHVYWYRQLPEEGLKFMVYLQKENIIDESGMPKERFSAEFPKEGPSILRIQQVVRGDSAAYFCASSPNVGSYSNQPQHFGDGTRLSIL.